This T cell receptor beta chain is drawn from a study of T cell responses to AZD1222 COVID-19 vaccine. Trimming left V 2 bases short and J 4 bases short, with 12 bases between. This CDR3 region has 15 residues. Germline V gives CDR1 SGHTA, CDR2 FQGTGA. Clones were sequenced by immunoSEQ multiplex PCR, and TCRdb holds only the in-frame ones, with some missing. The sample lists around 97,000 clones; 91% were seen once. The chain combines TRBV7-3 with TRBJ2-1; a possible D gene is TRBD1 (5 bases). This sequence was found in an adult in good health. This specimen was peripheral blood, taken on day 0 of AZD1222 vaccination. The CDR3 loop reads CASSLQDSRYNEQFF. The CDR3 nucleotides are TGTGCCAGCAGCTTACAAGACAGCAGATACAATGAGCAGTTCTTC.